The source of this T cell receptor (beta chain) is a study of tumor and adjacent non-tumor tissue in lung cancer. Looking at the study overall: The cohort had 12 to 13 adenocarcinoma, 2 squamous cell and 1 small cell patients.

The CDR3 sequence is 16 residues long. Germline CDR1 and CDR2: SGHNT and YENEEA. A modified ARM-PCR protocol with three rounds of nested PCR amplified TCRbeta. TCRdb reprocessed the multiplex PCR reads with MiXCR, giving one entry per CDR3 protein. This table holds around 74,000 distinct CDR3 sequences, around 70% found once. This sample's RNA came from whole unsorted tissue. A single count supports this clonotype. Antigen unknown. One end of the junction fails to match germline, which may point to a read error. Study results and limitations: In normal lung, the top 100 clones were significantly more dominant than in tumor.

This clonotype was obtained from a woman in her 70s with non-small cell lung cancer. Sample: lung tumor tissue. This chain joins TRBV11-3 and TRBJ2-1; 7 bases fit TRBD2. The CDR3 sequence is CTSSSLSGVGDNEQFF. CDR3 DNA: TGCACCAGCAGCTCCCTAAGCGGGGTCGGCGACAATGAGCAGTTCTTC.